Here is one T cell receptor beta chain with its context. What it binds is unknown. The data are from a study of cytomegalovirus exposure and HLA in healthy donors. 60 Vbeta and 13 Jbeta primers were used in PCR. TCRdb's copy holds only in-frame clones and misses some; the assay was immunoSEQ multiplex PCR. Among roughly 100,000 clones listed, roughly 85% were seen once. Notes on the study in general: Reports indicate that TCR beta sequences accurately predicted the HLA-A and HLA-B alleles of most subjects. Trimming of TCR beta V- and J-genes showed a link, identified in a later analysis, to a missense DCLRE1C variant. Across donors, most TCRs were seen rarely, yet some public ones were widespread. The classifier reportedly diagnosed cytomegalovirus status with high sensitivity and specificity.

Trimming pared 6 bases from V and 2 bases from J, leaving 25 bases between. CDR3 length: 18 amino acids. The germline gives CDR1 SGHTA, CDR2 FQGNSA. Sample: PBMCs. The chain recombines TRBV7-2 with TRBJ1-1, with D unresolved. This receptor was taken from a man in his thirties or forties in good health and CMV-seronegative. DNA of the CDR3: TGTGCCAGCAGACGCGGCCCCAACGGGAGAGATTATAACACTGAAGCTTTCTTT. Amino acid sequence: CASRRGPNGRDYNTEAFF.